This entry concerns a single T cell receptor (beta chain). Its antigen is not known. Cycle 7 day 1, cycle 4 day 1, and baseline were the timepoints at which blood was sampled. This specimen comes from a study of OX40 agonist ivuxolimab in advanced cancers. Study-level findings and limits: No determination was made of the antigen specificity of the expanded peripheral T cells.

V lost 6 bases and J 5 bases, leaving 16 bases between the germline ends. The CDR3 runs 15 residues. Germline V gives CDR1 LNHDA, CDR2 SQIVND (reference sequence). Sequenced by immunoSEQ multiplex PCR; TCRdb stores in-frame clones only, minus some. There are 75,000 to 100,000 clones in the sample; 87% occur only once, and 0.5% lies in the top ten. This TCR was recovered from an adult with an advanced solid tumor such as melanoma, head and neck, liver or kidney cancer. Sequencing was performed on CD4+ or CD8+ T cells sorted from blood, taken in a trial of the OX40 agonist ivuxolimab. The chain is built from TRBV19 and TRBJ2-2, with D perhaps TRBD1 or TRBD2 (5 bases each). Written as DNA, the CDR3 is TGTGCCAGTAGGAGGGGCGCTGCCCTTACCGGGGAGCTGTTTTTT. Translating it yields CASRRGAALTGELFF.